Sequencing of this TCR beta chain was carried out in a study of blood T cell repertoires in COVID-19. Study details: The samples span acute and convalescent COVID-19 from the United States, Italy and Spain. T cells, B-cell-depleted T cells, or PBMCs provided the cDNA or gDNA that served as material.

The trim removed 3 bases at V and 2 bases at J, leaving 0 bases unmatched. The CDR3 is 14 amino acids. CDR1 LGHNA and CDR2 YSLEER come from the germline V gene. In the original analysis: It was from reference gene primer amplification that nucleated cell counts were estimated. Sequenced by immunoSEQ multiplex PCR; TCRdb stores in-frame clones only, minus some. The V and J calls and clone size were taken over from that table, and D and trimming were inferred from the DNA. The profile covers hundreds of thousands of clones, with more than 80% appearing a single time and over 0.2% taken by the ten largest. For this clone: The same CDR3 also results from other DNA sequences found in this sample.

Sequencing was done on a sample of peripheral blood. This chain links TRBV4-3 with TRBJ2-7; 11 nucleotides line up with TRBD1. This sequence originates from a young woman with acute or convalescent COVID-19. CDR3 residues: CASSQGQGAYEQYF. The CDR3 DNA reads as TGCGCCAGCAGCCAGGGACAGGGGGCCTACGAGCAGTACTTC.